This TCR beta chain was profiled in a study of CD8 T cells in ankylosing spondylitis. This clonotype was detected ten times or more. Germline loops: CDR1 MDHEN, CDR2 SYDVKM. Trimming left V 7 bases short and J 3 bases short, with 19 bases between. There are 15 residues in the CDR3. It was by quantitative 5'-RACE with molecular barcodes that TCR beta libraries were made. A single record per CDR3 protein comes from TCRdb applying MiXCR to the 5' RACE reads. The repertoire includes approximately 130,000 distinct CDR3 sequences, more than 9.5% of them detected once, and 3.5% to 5% sits in the top ten. The sample consisted of blood, either unsorted or a sorted T cell fraction (not recorded which). This sequence joins TRBV28 and TRBJ2-7; the D gene is possibly TRBD2 (5 bases). The clonotype originates from a female donor with ankylosing spondylitis or in good health (not recorded which). CDR3 DNA sequence: TGTGCCAGCACCCCGGCGGCCGGAGGTGGCTACGAGCAGTACTTC. Translating gives CASTPAAGGGYEQYF.